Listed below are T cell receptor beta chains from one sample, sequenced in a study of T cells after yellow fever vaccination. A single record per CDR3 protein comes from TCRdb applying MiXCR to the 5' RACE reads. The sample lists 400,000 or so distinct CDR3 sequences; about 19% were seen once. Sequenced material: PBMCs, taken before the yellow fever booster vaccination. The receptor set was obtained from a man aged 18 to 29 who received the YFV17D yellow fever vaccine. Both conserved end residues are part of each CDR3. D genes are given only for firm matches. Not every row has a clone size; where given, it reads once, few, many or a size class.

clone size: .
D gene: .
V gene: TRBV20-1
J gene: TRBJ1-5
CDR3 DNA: TGCAGTGCGCGTGGGGGGACTAGAGATCAGCCCCAGCATTTT
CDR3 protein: CSARGGTRDQPQHF

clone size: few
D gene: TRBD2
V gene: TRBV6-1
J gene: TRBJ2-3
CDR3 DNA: TGTGCCAGCAGTGAATGGAGCGGGGTCTTCACAGATACGCAGTATTTT
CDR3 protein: CASSEWSGVFTDTQYF

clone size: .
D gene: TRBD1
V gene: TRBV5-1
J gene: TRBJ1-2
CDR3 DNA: TGCGCCAGCAGCTACGGACAGGGTGTTGGCTACACCTTC
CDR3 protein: CASSYGQGVGYTF

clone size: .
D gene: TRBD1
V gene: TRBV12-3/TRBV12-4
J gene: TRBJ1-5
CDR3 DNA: TGTGCCAGCAGTTGGACCCCGGGGTCGGGACAGGGGATGCGCAATCAGCCCCAGCATTTT
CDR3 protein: CASSWTPGSGQGMRNQPQHF

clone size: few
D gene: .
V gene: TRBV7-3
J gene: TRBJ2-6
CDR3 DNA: TGTGCCAGCAGCCCAGGGGACCCCTCTGGGGCCAACGTCCTGACTTTC
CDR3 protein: CASSPGDPSGANVLTF

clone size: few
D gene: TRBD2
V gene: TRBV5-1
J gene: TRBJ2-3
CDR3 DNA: TGCGCCAGCAGCCGGGGACTAGCTCCCACAGATACGCAGTATTTT
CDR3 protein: CASSRGLAPTDTQYF

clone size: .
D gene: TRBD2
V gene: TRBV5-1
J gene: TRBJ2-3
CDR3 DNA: TGCGCCAGCAAGCGGCGAACCGGGACTAGCGGGGGAGATACGCAGTATTTT
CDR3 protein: CASKRRTGTSGGDTQYF

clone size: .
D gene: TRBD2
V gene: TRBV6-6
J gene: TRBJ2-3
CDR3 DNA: TGTGCCAGCAGTTACACCACAGCGGGGGGCAAACCTAGCACAGATACGCAGTATTTT
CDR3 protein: CASSYTTAGGKPSTDTQYF

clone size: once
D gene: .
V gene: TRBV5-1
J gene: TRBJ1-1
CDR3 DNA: TGCGCCAGCAGCTCCGGGACGGGGAGCATGAACACTGAAGCTTTCTTT
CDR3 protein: CASSSGTGSMNTEAFF

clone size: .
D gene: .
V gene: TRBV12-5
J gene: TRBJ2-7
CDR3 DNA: TGTGCTAGTGGTGCCCTGTACTCCTACGAGCAGTACTTC
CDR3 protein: CASGALYSYEQYF

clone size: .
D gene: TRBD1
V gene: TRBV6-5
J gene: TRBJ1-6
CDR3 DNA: TGTGCCAGCAGTTATTCGGGCCGGACAGGGAATAATTCACCCCTCCACTTT
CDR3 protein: CASSYSGRTGNNSPLHF

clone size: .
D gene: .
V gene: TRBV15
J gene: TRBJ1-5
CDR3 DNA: TGTGCCACCAGCAGTGGACGTAGGATCAATCAGCCCCAGCATTTT
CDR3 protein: CATSSGRRINQPQHF

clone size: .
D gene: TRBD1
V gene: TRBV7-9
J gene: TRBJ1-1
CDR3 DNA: TGTGCCAGCAGCTTGGGAACAGGGGAATGGGACGCTGAAGCTTTCTTT
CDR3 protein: CASSLGTGEWDAEAFF

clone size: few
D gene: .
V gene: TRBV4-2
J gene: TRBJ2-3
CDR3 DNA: TGTGCCAGCAGCCAAGATCCTGGATACGTCTCAGATACGCAGTATTTT
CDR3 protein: CASSQDPGYVSDTQYF

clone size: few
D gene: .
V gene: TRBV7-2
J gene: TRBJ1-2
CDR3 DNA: TGTGCCAGCAGCTTAGTGGCGGGCCCCGAGGGAGGCTACACCTTC
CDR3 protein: CASSLVAGPEGGYTF

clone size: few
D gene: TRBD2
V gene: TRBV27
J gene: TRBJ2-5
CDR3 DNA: TGTGCCAGCAGTACCTGGCGGGGGGGCGGGGAGACCCAGTACTTC
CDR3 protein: CASSTWRGGGETQYF

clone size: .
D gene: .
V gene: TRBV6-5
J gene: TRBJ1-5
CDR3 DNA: TGTGCCAGCAGTTACGGGGGGCGGACTAATCAGCCCCAGCATTTT
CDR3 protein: CASSYGGRTNQPQHF

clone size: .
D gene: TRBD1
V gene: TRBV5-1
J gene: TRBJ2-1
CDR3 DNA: TGCGCCAGCAGCCTAACAGGGGGCCCCCTCAATGAGCAGTTCTTC
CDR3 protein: CASSLTGGPLNEQFF

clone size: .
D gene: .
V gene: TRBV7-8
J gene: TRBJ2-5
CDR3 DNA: TGTGCCAGCAGCTTAGGGCAAACACAAGAGACCCAGTACTTC
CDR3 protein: CASSLGQTQETQYF

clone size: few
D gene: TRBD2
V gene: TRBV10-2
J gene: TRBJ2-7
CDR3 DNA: TGCGCCAGCAGTGAATTTGGAACTAGCGGGAGGAACGAGCAGTACTTC
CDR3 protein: CASSEFGTSGRNEQYF

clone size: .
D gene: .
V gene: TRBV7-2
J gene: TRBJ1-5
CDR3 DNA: TGTGCCAGCAGCCCATCTCCCTCGGGACCCCAGCATTTT
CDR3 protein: CASSPSPSGPQHF

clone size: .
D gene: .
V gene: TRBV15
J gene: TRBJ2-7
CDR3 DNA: TGTGCCACCAGCAGAGATCCTACCGGGAAGGGTCACGAGCAGTACTTC
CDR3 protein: CATSRDPTGKGHEQYF

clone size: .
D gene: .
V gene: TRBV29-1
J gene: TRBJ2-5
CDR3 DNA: TGCAGCGTTCCCCAGGGGACCCAGTACTTC
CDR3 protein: CSVPQGTQYF

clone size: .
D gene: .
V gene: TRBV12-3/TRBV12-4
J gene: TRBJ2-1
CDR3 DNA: TGTGCCAGCAGCTCGACTAGGGGACAGCAGTTCTTC
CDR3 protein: CASSSTRGQQFF

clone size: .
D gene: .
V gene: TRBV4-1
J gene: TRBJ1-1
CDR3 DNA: TGCGCCAGCAGCCACGGGAGAATAGGGCGTAGTAACACTGAAGCTTTCTTT
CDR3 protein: CASSHGRIGRSNTEAFF

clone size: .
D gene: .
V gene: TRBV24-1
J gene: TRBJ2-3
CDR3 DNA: TGTGCCACCAGTGAGCGAGGCGGGTCCATTACGCAGTATTTT
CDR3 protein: CATSERGGSITQYF

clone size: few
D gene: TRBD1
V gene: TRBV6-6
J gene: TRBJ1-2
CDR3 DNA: TGTGCCAGCAGTTACTCTTTCGACAGGGCGGATGGCTACACCTTC
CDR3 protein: CASSYSFDRADGYTF

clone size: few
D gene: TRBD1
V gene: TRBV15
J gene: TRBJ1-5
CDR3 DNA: TGTGCCACCAGCAGAGGTGACAGGGTTGGTCAGCCCCAGCATTTT
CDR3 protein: CATSRGDRVGQPQHF

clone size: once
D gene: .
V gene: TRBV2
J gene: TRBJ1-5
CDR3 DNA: TGTGCCAGCAGTTCGGTTCCCAATCAGCCCCAGCATTTT
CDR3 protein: CASSSVPNQPQHF

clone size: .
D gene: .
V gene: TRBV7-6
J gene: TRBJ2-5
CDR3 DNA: TGTGCCAGCAGCTTAGCGCGACAGGCCCAAGAGACCCAGTACTTC
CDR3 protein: CASSLARQAQETQYF

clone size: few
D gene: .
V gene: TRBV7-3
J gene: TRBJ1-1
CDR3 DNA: TGTGCCAGCAGCAAAGCCGGGGCCTCTGGCACTGAAGCTTTCTTT
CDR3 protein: CASSKAGASGTEAFF

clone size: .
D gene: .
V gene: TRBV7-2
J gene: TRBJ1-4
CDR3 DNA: TGTGCCAGCAGCCCCGGGGGGGGTAATGAAAAACTGTTTTTT
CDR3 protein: CASSPGGGNEKLFF

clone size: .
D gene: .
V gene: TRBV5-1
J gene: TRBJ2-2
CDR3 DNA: TGCGCCAGCAGGATACTAAGCGAGAACACCGGGGAGCTGTTTTTT
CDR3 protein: CASRILSENTGELFF

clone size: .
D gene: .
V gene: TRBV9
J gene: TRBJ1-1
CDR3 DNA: TGTGCCAGCAGCGTAGTAGCAGGGTACGCTGAAGCTTTCTTT
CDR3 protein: CASSVVAGYAEAFF

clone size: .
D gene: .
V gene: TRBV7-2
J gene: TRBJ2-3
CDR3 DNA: TGTGCCAGCAGCTTAGAGACAACAGATACGCAGTATTTT
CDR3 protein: CASSLETTDTQYF

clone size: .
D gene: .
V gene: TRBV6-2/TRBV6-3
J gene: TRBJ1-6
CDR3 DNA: TGTGCCAGCAGTTACTTCCAGCCCCGAGAGTCACCCCTCCACTTT
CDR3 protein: CASSYFQPRESPLHF

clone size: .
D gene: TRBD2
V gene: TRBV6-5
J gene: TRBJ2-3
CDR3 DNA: TGTGCCAGCAGTTGGGAGCGGGGGGGCACAGATACGCAGTATTTT
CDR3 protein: CASSWERGGTDTQYF

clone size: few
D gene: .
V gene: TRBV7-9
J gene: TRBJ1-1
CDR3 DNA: TGTGCCAGCAGCATAACACAGGGAAACACTGAAGCTTTCTTT
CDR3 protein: CASSITQGNTEAFF

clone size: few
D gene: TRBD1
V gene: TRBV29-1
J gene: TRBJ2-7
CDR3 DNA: TGCAGCGGCCGCCAGGGACAGGGATACGAGCAGTACTTC
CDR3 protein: CSGRQGQGYEQYF

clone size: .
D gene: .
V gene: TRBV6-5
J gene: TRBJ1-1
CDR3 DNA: TGTGCCAGCACTCCCCCCGGGATTACTGAAGCTTTCTTT
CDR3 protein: CASTPPGITEAFF

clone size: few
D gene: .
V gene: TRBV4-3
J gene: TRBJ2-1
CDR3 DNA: TGCGCCAGCAGCCGTAGATCCCGGCTAGCGTCTGATGAGCAGTTCTTC
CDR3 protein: CASSRRSRLASDEQFF

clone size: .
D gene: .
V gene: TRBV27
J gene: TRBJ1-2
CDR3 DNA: TGTGCCAGCAGTTTCAGGGGCTACTATGGCTACACCTTC
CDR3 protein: CASSFRGYYGYTF

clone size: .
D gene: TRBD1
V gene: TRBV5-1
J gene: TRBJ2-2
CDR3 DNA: TGCGCCAGCAGTTGGGGGACAGGGGGCCCCGGGGAGCTGTTTTTT
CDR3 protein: CASSWGTGGPGELFF

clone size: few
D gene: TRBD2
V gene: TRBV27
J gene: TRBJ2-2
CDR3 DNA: TGTGCCAGCAGTTTATCGGGAGGGTACCGGGAGCTGTTTTTT
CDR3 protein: CASSLSGGYRELFF

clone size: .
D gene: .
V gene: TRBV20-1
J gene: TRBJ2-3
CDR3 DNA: TGCAGTGCTAGGTCCGCAGATACGCAGTATTTT
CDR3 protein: CSARSADTQYF

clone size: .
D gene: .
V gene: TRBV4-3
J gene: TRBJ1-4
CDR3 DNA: TGCGCCAGCAGCCAAACTTGGGGAATTTTGACTGCAACTAATGAAAAACTGTTTTTT
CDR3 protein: CASSQTWGILTATNEKLFF